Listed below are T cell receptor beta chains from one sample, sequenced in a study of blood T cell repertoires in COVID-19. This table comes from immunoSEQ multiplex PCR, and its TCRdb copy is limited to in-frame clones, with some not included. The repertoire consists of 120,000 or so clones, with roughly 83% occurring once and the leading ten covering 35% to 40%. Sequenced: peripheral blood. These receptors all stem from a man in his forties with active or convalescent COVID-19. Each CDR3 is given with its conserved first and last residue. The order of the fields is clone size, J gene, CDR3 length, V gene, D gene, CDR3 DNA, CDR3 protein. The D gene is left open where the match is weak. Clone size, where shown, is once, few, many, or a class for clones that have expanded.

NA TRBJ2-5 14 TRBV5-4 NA TGTGCCAGCAGCTGGGCGGGGTACCAAGAGACCCAGTACTTC CASSWAGYQETQYF
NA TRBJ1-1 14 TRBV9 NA TGTGCCAGCAGCGTAATCCCTGTGAACACTGAAGCTTTCTTT CASSVIPVNTEAFF
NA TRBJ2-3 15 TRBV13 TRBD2 TGTGCCAGCAGCTCGGGACTAGCGGGCACAGATACGCAGTATTTT CASSSGLAGTDTQYF
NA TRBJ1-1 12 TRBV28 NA TGTGCCTCGGACAGTTCGAACACTGAAGCTTTCTTT CASDSSNTEAFF
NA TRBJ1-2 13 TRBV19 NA TGTGCCAGTAGGCGCGGACTGGGAAATGGCTACACCTTC CASRRGLGNGYTF
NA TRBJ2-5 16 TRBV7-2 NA TGTGCCAGCAGCTTAGCGCTGAGGGGGGGCCCAGAGACCCAGTACTTC CASSLALRGGPETQYF
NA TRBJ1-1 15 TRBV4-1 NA TGCGCCAGCAGCCTTGGAGGGCCTACGAACACTGAAGCTTTCTTT CASSLGGPTNTEAFF
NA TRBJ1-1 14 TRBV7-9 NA TGTGCCAGCAGCTTAGCGTCGGTCGGGGTTGAAGCTTTCTTT CASSLASVGVEAFF
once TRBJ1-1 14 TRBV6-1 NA TGTGCCAGCAGTGAAAGACTGGGGCGCGGAGTCGCTTTCTTT CASSERLGRGVAFF
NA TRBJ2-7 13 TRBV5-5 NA TGTGCCAGCAGCCTCAGCGTCTCCTACGAGCAGTACTTC CASSLSVSYEQYF
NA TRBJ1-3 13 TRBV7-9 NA TGTGCCAGCAGAGAGGGTTCTGGAAACACCATATATTTT CASREGSGNTIYF
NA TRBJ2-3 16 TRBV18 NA TGTGCCAGCTCACCACCGGGCAGGCTAAGCACAGATACGCAGTATTTT CASSPPGRLSTDTQYF
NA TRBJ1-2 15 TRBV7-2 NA TGTGCCAGCAGCTTAGATCGTGTCTCCCGCGGAGGCTACACCTTC CASSLDRVSRGGYTF
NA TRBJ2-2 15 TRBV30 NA TGTGCCTGGAGTGGAGGACAGACGAACACCGGGGAGCTGTTTTTT CAWSGGQTNTGELFF
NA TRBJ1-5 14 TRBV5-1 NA TGCGCCAGCAGCCCAGGGTATAGCAATCAGCCCCAGCATTTT CASSPGYSNQPQHF
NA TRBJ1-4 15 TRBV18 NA TGTGCCAGCTCACCACGAACAACAACTAATGAAAAACTGTTTTTT CASSPRTTTNEKLFF
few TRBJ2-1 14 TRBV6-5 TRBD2 TGTGCCAGCAGCCCGGGACTAGCGTTCAATGAGCAGTTCTTC CASSPGLAFNEQFF
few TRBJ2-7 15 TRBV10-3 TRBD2 TGTGCCATCAGTGAGTCGAAGCTAGCGGGAGTACTCCCGTACTTC CAISESKLAGVLPYF
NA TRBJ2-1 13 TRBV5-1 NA TGCGCCAGCAGCTTGGACAGCTACAATGAGCAGTTCTTC CASSLDSYNEQFF
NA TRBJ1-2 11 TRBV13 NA TGTGCCAGCAGCTCAGCGATGGGCTACACCTTC CASSSAMGYTF
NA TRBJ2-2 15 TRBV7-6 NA TGTGCCAGCAGCTATGGCAGGGCGAACACCGGGGAGCTGTTTTTT CASSYGRANTGELFF
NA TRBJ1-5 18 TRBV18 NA TGTGCCAGCTCCCGCGGAGAACTGACGGTCCAGCCAAATCAGCCCCAGCATTTT CASSRGELTVQPNQPQHF
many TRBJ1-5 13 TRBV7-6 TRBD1 TGTGCCAGCGGGACAGGGGAGGATCAGCCCCAGCATTTT CASGTGEDQPQHF
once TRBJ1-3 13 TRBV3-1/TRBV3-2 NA TGTGCCAGCAGCCAAGATGGGGCGAACACCATATATTTT CASSQDGANTIYF
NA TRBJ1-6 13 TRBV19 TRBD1 TGTGCCGGGGGACAGGGAGGTGATTCACCCCTCCACTTT CAGGQGGDSPLHF
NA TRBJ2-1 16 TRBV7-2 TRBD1 TGTGCCAGCAGCTTCCCCGGGACAGGGTCCTACAATGAGCAGTTCTTC CASSFPGTGSYNEQFF
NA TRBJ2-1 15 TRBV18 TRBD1 TGTGCCAGCTCACCAATTGGACAGGACTACAATGAGCAGTTCTTC CASSPIGQDYNEQFF
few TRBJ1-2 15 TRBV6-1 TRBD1 TGTGCCAGCAGTGAGGGACAGGGAATCACTGATGGCTACACCTTC CASSEGQGITDGYTF
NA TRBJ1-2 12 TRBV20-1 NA TGCAGTGCTAGTGGAGGGAACTATGGCTACACCTTC CSASGGNYGYTF
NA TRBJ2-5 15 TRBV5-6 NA TGTGCCAGCAGCCCCAAGGGGGGGGGAACGAAGACCCAGTACTTC CASSPKGGGTKTQYF
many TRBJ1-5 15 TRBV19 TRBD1 TGTGCCAGTAGTATAGTCAGGGGGGTCAATCAGCCCCAGCATTTT CASSIVRGVNQPQHF
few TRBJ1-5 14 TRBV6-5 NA TGTGCCAGCAGTTACTCAGGGGGTGATCAGCCCCAGCATTTT CASSYSGGDQPQHF
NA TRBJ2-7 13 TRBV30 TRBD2 TGTGCCGTACTAGCGGGTTGGGACTACGAGCAGTACTTC CAVLAGWDYEQYF
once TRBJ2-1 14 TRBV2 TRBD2 TGTGCCAGCAGTGGCTCGCGGGGGAGCAATGAGCAGTTCTTC CASSGSRGSNEQFF
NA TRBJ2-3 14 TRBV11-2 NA TGTGCCAGCAGCTTTGGGGGGGCCACAGATACGCAGTATTTT CASSFGGATDTQYF
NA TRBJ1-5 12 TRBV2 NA TGTGCCAGCAGTCCCCACAGCCAGCCCCAGCATTTT CASSPHSQPQHF
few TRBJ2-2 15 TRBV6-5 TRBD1 TGTGCCAGCAGTCGGACAGGGGGCAACACCGGGGAGCTGTTTTTT CASSRTGGNTGELFF
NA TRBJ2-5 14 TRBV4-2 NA TGTGCCAGCAGCAGGAGTGAGGGGGTAGAGACCCAGTACTTC CASSRSEGVETQYF
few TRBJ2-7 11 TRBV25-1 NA TGTGCCAGCAGTGATTTTAGCGAGCAGTACTTC CASSDFSEQYF
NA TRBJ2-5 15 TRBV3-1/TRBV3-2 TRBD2 TGTGCCAGCAGCCAAGCTAGCGGGAGGGGGGAGACCCAGTACTTC CASSQASGRGETQYF
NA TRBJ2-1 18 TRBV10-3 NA TGTGCCATCAGTGAGGGTTTTACGAGGGCCGTTGCCCGGCATGAGCAGTTCTTC CAISEGFTRAVARHEQFF
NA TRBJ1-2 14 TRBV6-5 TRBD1 TGTGCCAGCAGTTACACCGGGACAGGGAACGGCTACACCTTC CASSYTGTGNGYTF
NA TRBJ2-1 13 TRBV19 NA TGTGCCAGTAGTGGGAGCTCCTACAATGAGCAGTTCTTC CASSGSSYNEQFF
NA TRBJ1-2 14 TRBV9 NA TGTGCCAGCAGCCCTAGCACGCAGGACTATGGCTACACCTTC CASSPSTQDYGYTF
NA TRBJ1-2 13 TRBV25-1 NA TGTGCCAGCAGTGGGGGCAGCTACTATGGCTACACCTTC CASSGGSYYGYTF
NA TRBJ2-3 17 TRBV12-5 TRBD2 TGTGCTAGTGGTGCCGACGGACTAGTGGCGATTCCAGATACGCAGTATTTT CASGADGLVAIPDTQYF
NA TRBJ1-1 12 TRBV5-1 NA TGCGCCAGCGGAGGTAGGTGGGGTGAAGCTTTCTTT CASGGRWGEAFF
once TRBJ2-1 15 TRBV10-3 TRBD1 TGTGCCATCAGTGCCTCGGGACAGGGTGACAATGAGCAGTTCTTC CAISASGQGDNEQFF
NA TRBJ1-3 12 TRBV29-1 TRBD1 TGCAGCGCGGGACAGAAAGGAAACACCATATATTTT CSAGQKGNTIYF
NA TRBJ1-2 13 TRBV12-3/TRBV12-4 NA TGTGCCAGCAGTTGGAACGGGGACTATGGCTACACCTTC CASSWNGDYGYTF
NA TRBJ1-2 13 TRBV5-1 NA TGCGCCAGCAGCTTGGACATCAACTATGGCTACACCTTC CASSLDINYGYTF